This T cell receptor (beta chain) was sequenced during a study of human T cells and chemical hapten exposure. Study-wide context: Small pooled library volume differences mainly caused per-sample TCR yield variation.

TCRdb re-called the 5' RACE reads with MiXCR, one entry per CDR3 protein. Among about 140,000 distinct CDR3 sequences, around 4.1% were seen once, and the ten largest hold approximately 1.3%. Blood, whole and unfractionated, served as the source for total RNA extraction. There are 15 residues in the CDR3. Germline loops: CDR1 MNHEY, CDR2 SVGEGT. V lost 0 bases to trimming and J lost 2 bases, with 11 bases between them. This TCR was sampled from a female donor in good health. V usage is TRBV6-2 or TRBV6-3 and J usage is TRBJ2-7, with TRBD1 as a possible D gene (5 bases). The CDR3: CASSYSYGATYEQYF. The CDR3 DNA sequence: TGTGCCAGCAGTTACTCATATGGGGCTACCTACGAGCAGTACTTC.